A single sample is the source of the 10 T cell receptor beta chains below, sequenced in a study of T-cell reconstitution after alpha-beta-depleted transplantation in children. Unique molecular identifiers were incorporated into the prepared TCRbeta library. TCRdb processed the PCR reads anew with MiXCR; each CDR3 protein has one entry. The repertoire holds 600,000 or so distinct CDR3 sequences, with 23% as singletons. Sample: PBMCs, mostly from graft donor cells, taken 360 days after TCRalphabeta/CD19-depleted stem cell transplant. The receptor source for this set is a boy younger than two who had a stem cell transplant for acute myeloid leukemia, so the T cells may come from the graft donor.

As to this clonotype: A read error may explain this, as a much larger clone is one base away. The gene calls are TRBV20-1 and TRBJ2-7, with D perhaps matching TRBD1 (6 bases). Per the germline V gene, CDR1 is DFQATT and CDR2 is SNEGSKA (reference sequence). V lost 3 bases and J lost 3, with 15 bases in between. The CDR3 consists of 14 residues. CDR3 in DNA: TGCAGTGCTAGCGCCCGGATACAGGGCTACGAGCAGTACTTC. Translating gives CSASARIQGYEQYF.

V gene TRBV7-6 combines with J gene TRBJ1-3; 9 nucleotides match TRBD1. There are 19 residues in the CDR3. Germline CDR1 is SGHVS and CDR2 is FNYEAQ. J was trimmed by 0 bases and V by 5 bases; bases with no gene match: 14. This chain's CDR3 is CASSRLGGQGAPSGNTIYF. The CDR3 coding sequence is TGTGCCAGCAGCCGCCTCGGGGGACAGGGTGCTCCCTCTGGAAACACCATATATTTT.

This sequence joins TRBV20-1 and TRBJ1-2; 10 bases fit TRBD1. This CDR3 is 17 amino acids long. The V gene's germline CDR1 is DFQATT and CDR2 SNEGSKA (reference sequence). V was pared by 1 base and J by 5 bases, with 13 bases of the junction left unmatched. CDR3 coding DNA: TGCAGTGCTAGAGGGCGAGGGTTGGACAGGGGGAAATATGGCTACACCTTC. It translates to CSARGRGLDRGKYGYTF.

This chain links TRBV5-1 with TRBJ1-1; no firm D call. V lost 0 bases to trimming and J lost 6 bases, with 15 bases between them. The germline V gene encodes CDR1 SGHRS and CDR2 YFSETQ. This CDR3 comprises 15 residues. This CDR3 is CASSLGEAGRAEAFF. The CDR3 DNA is TGCGCCAGCAGCTTGGGGGAGGCGGGTCGCGCTGAAGCTTTCTTT.

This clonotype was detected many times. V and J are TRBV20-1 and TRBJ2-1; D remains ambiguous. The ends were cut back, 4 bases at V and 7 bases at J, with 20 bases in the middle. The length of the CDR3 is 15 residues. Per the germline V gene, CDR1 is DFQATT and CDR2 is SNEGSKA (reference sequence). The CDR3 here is CSATHPTQTENEQFF. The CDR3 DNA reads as TGCAGTGCTACCCACCCGACTCAGACCGAGAATGAGCAGTTCTTC.

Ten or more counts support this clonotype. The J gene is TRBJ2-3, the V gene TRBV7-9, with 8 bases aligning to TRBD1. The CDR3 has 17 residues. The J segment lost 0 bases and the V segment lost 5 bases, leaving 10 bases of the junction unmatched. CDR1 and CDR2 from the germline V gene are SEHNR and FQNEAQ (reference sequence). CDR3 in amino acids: CASSAPGQVLSTDTQYF. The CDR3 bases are TGTGCCAGCAGCGCTCCGGGACAGGTTCTTAGCACAGATACGCAGTATTTT. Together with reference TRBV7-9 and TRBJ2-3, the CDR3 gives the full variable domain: DTGVSQNPRHKITKRGQNVTFRCDPISEHNRLYWYRQTLGQGPEFLTYFQNEAQLEKSRLLSDRFSAERPKGSFSTLEIQRTEQGDSAMYLCASSAPGQVLSTDTQYFGPGTRLTVL.

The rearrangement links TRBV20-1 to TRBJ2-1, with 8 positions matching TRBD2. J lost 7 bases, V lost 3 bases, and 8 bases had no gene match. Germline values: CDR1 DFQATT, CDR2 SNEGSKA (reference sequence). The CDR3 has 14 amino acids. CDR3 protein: CSASPGGPKNEQFF. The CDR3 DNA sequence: TGCAGTGCTAGTCCGGGGGGGCCGAAGAATGAGCAGTTCTTC.

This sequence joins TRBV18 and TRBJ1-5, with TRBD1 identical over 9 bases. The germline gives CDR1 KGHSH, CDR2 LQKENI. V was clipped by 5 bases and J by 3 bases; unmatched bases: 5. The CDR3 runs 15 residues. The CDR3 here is CASSTGQGFNQPQHF. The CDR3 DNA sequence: TGTGCCAGCTCAACCGGACAGGGGTTCAATCAGCCCCAGCATTTT.

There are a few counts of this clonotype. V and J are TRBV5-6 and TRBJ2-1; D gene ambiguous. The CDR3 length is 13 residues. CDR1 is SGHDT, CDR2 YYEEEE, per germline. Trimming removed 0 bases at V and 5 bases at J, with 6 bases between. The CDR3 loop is CASSLDGNNEQFF. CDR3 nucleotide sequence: TGTGCCAGCAGCTTGGACGGAAACAATGAGCAGTTCTTC.

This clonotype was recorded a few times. CDR3 protein: CASSYPGRSYNEQFF. DNA of the CDR3: TGTGCCAGCAGCTACCCTGGACGGTCCTACAATGAGCAGTTCTTC. The rearrangement links TRBV6-5 to TRBJ2-1; D is uncertain. The V and J ends lost 6 bases and 1 base respectively, with 13 bases between them. Germline V gives CDR1 MNHEY, CDR2 SVGAGI. This CDR3 spans 15 amino acids.